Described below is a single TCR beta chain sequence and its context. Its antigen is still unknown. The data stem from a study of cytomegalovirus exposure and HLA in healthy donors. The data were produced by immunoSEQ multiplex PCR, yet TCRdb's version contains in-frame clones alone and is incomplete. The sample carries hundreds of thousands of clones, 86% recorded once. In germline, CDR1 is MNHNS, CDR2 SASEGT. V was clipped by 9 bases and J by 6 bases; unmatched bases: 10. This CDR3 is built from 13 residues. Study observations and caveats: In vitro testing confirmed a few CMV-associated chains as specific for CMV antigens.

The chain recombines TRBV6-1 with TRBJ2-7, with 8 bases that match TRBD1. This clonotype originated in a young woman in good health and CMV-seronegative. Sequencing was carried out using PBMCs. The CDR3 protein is CASARTGTLEQYF. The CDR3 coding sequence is TGTGCCAGTGCACGGACAGGGACTCTCGAGCAGTACTTC.